This TCR beta chain was found in a study of T cell clonality in common variable immunodeficiency (dated by TCRdb to about 2015). For sequencing input, CVID and control samples contributed equivalent amounts of genomic DNA. For every sample, a 60 bp segment covering the rearranged TCRbeta CDR3 region was amplified and then sequenced. The immunoSEQ assay, a bias-corrected multiplex PCR combined with high-throughput sequencing, was used to amplify TCRbeta. As for how the authors treated the data: Every unique nucleotide sequence counted as a clone and was annotated with V, D and J genes, copy number and frequency. Sequences were labeled productive if in frame, and non-productive if out of frame or containing stop codons. As previously described, clonality was calculated on the basis of Shannon's entropy. The predicted amino acid sequences of productive clones were used to derive the mean CDR3 Kyte-Doolittle hydropathy. The R hclust function was used to hierarchically cluster scaled V gene usage with Manhattan distance and complete linkage. Sharing of clones by CDR3 amino acid sequence was evaluated by resampling 12 repertoires per group over 100 rounds. The repertoires were searched for 55 to 75 published EBV-specific and roughly 230 published CMV-specific TCRbeta sequences. After a couple of CVID samples that produced fewer than 10,000 sequences were dropped from the analysis, 35 to 45 CVID repertoires remained. Entries here come from immuneACCESS through TCRdb and include only in-frame sequences with V and J called. Some clones fail to appear in such tables; in the studies checked, an unresolved V gene covers under half of the shortfall, and the cause of the remainder is unknown. Clonal size and the V and J genes are those of that table, whereas D and trimming came from the DNA. The sample records about 20,000 clones, none occurring a single time. Together, the top ten hold under 3% of the sample.

The full study reports these points: Correlations of repertoire features with clinical complications were constrained by heterogeneity among patients within the CVID cohort. TCRbeta clonality was higher in CVID subjects than in healthy controls (t-test p = 0.018), and the increase was most characteristic of about a third of subjects. According to the authors, finding the cause of the higher clonality in CVID would require sequencing the repertoires of T cell subpopulations. CVID TCRbeta sequences were reported to have fewer deletions and N-nucleotide insertions and to lack highly modified clones with 13 or more V deletions. CVID subjects shared fewer TCRbeta clones with each other than healthy controls did (p < 0.0001). Despite equal DNA input, controls averaged about 81,820 unique sequences per sample versus about 32,000 in CVID samples.

This clone was seen a few times. No cognate antigen has been identified for it. Standard criteria, namely reduction of serum IgG, IgA and/or IgM below the normal range together with specific antibody deficiency, were applied for the diagnosis of CVID. A total of around 44 subjects (around 15 female and around 30 male; age range 9 to 64 years, mean age around 40) were included in the CVID group. Most CVID patients and most healthy controls were of Caucasian heritage. At the time of study participation, every CVID subject had been on replacement immunoglobulin therapy for at least one year. When blood was collected, none of the CVID subjects were ill or on immunomodulatory or immunosuppressive medication. From each donor, about 4.5 to 9 ml of heparinized peripheral whole blood was collected. Genomic DNA from adults with common variable immune deficiency (CVID) and from healthy adult controls was the source for sequencing TCRbeta CDR3 repertoires. To isolate peripheral blood mononuclear cells, diluted blood was subjected to density centrifugation over Hypaque 1077 or Ficoll-Paque. Genomic DNA was obtained from unsorted mononuclear cells using either Qiagen column purification or a centrifugation-based method.

The source material was peripheral blood mononuclear cells. The receptor was isolated from a human donor with common variable immunodeficiency.

The CDR3 region has the sequence CASSKARANSGANVLTF. CDR3 DNA, as far as it was read: TGTGCCAGTAGTAAAGCCAGGGCGAACTCTGGGGCCAACGTC. Rearrangement joined TRBV19 to TRBJ2-6; matching of 5 bases hints at TRBD1 as the D gene. The read ends 3 residues early relative to the CDR3; the germline J gene fills the gap. Between the V and J ends, shortened by 4 bases and 0 bases respectively, the junction contains 13 bases. The germline V gene (reference sequence) supplies CDR1 LNHDA and CDR2 SQIVND. The CDR3 sequence holds 17 residues, the cysteine and phenylalanine included. The DNA has 42 bases, all within the CDR3, and is read from base 1. Full variable domain (CDR3 extended with the reference TRBV19 and TRBJ2-6 proteins): DGGITQSPKYLFRKEGQNVTLSCEQNLNHDAMYWYRQDPGQGLRLIYYSQIVNDFQKGDIAEGYSVSREKKESFPLTVTSAQKNPTAFYLCASSKARANSGANVLTFGAGSRLTVL.